One sample yielded the 20 T cell receptor beta chains listed below, sequenced in a study of T cells in women clearing cervical HPV infection. This table comes from immunoSEQ multiplex PCR, and its TCRdb copy is limited to in-frame clones, with some not included. The table for this sample gives tens of thousands of clones. The sample comprised blood buffy coat. These receptor sequences come from a woman aged 18-70 years with a cervical HPV16 infection that either progressed to CIN3+ or cleared (not recorded which).

With respect to this clone: The sequenced fragment ends 3 residues before the CDR3 boundary, so the rest is inferred from the germline J gene. The rearrangement links TRBV19 to TRBJ1-5; D unclear. Germline V gene sequence: CDR1 LNHDA, CDR2 SQIVND (reference sequence). Trimming took off 0 bases at V and 5 bases at J, with 5 bases between the two ends. This CDR3 is 13 amino acids long. The chain's CDR3 is CASSIDSDQPQHF. The covered CDR3 bases are TGTGCCAGTAGTATAGATTCCGATCAGCCC.

About this clone itself: Sequencing ends 3 residues short of the CDR3 end; the germline J gene provides the rest. The chain uses TRBV11-1 and TRBJ2-5; D is unresolved. CDR3 length equals 15 residues. Trimming removed 0 bases from V and 4 bases from J, with 12 bases in between. From germline, CDR1 is SGHAT and CDR2 FQDESV (reference sequence). The CDR3 bases that were read are TGTGCCAGCAGCTTAGCTCCGGCACAGAGAGAGACC. This gives the protein CASSLAPAQRET. The whole CDR3 protein reads CASSLAPAQRETQYF.

As to this clone: The sequenced fragment ends 3 residues before the CDR3 boundary, so the rest is inferred from the germline J gene. This chain uses TRBV4-1 with TRBJ2-7; D may be TRBD1 (6 bases). Trimming removed 0 bases from V and 2 bases from J, with 14 bases in between. Germline assignment: CDR1 MGHRA and CDR2 YSYEKL. The CDR3 extends over 16 amino acids. CDR3 DNA, as far as it was read: TGCGCCAGCAGCCAAGAGGGATTGACAGGCCCCTACGAG. This translates into CASSQEGLTGPYE. The whole CDR3 is CASSQEGLTGPYEQYF.

About this clone: The CDR3 end lies 3 residues beyond the end of the read and is filled in from the germline J gene. The chain joins TRBV9 to TRBJ1-2; perhaps TRBD1 as D (6 bases). CDR3 length: 15 amino acids. Between the trimmed V and J ends, which lost 0 bases and 4 bases, there was a span of 13 bases. In germline, CDR1 is SGDLS, CDR2 YYNGEE. The sequenced part of the CDR3 DNA is TGTGCCAGCAGCGTAGATGCGGGCAGGGGCTATGGC. Its protein product is CASSVDAGRGYG. The entire CDR3 sequence reads CASSVDAGRGYGYTF. The full variable domain, its missing parts supplied by reference TRBV9 and TRBJ1-2, is DSGVTQTPKHLITATGQRVTLRCSPRSGDLSVYWYQQSLDQGLQFLIQYYNGEERAKGNILERFSAQQFPDLHSELNLSSLELGDSALYFCASSVDAGRGYGYTFGSGTRLTVV.

The covered CDR3 bases are TGCAGCGTTAGGGGACTAGCGCACTCCTACGAG. Amino acids: CSVRGLAHSYE. The entire CDR3 reads CSVRGLAHSYEQYF. V is TRBV29-1 and J is TRBJ2-7; 10 nucleotides align to TRBD2. The read ends 3 residues early relative to the CDR3; the germline J gene fills the gap. The CDR3 sequence is 14 residues long. The V and J ends lost 5 bases and 0 bases, in that order; junction bases with no gene match: 4. In germline, CDR1 is SQVTM, CDR2 ANQGSEA.

On this clone itself: The read ends 3 residues shy of where the CDR3 ends; the end is completed using the germline J gene. The V call is TRBV19, the J call TRBJ2-1; 13 bases align to TRBD2. V lost 0 bases to trimming and J lost 9 bases; unmatched junction nucleotides: 5. Germline loops: CDR1 LNHDA, CDR2 SQIVND (reference sequence). The CDR3 is made up of 16 amino acids. Incomplete CDR3 DNA: TGTGCCAGTAGTATAGATCGGACTAGCGGGAGTGGTGAG. Its translation is CASSIDRTSGSGE. The whole CDR3 region reads CASSIDRTSGSGEQFF.

Note on this clone: The CDR3 end is not reached by the read, which stops 3 residues before it; the germline J gene fills it in. The V gene is TRBV7-2, the J gene TRBJ1-2; 8 bases match TRBD1. The germline V gene encodes CDR1 SGHTA and CDR2 FQGNSA. The CDR3 totals 13 residues. CDR3 region: CASSEQGARGYTF. The CDR3 DNA, read in part, is TGTGCCAGCAGCGAGCAGGGGGCACGGGGC.

As regards this clone: The read halts 3 residues ahead of the CDR3 end, with the missing end drawn from the germline J gene. The V gene is TRBV20-1, the J gene TRBJ2-1, with 7 bases matching TRBD1. This CDR3 is 16 amino acids long. Germline loops: CDR1 DFQATT, CDR2 SNEGSKA (reference sequence). The trim removed 0 bases at V and 4 bases at J, leaving 9 bases unmatched. The CDR3 sequence: CSARDPRTGSYNEQFF. The DNA read from the CDR3 is TGCAGTGCTAGAGATCCAAGGACAGGATCTTACAATGAG.

Notes on this clone: The read terminates 3 residues before the CDR3 end, so the remaining end is supplied by the germline J gene. The rearrangement uses TRBV20-1 and TRBJ2-3, with TRBD2 matching over 9 bases. V shed 6 bases and J 3 bases; nucleotides not matched to a gene: 7. The germline V gene encodes CDR1 DFQATT and CDR2 SNEGSKA (reference sequence). This CDR3 region has 14 residues. The chain's CDR3 is CSAWPSGGTDTQYF. The sequenced CDR3 bases are TGCAGTGCCTGGCCAAGCGGGGGGACAGATACG.

To note about this clone: The CDR3 extends 3 residues past the end of the read, so its final part is completed from the germline J gene. The chain links TRBV7-8 to TRBJ2-5; the D is unclear. Germline CDR1 and CDR2: SGHVS and FQNEAQ. The CDR3 runs 14 residues. Trimming took 2 bases from V and 2 from J, leaving 9 bases between them. CDR3 DNA, as far as it was read: TGTGCCAGCAGCTTAAGGTGGCCGCAAGAGACC. This gives the protein CASSLRWPQET. The full CDR3 sequence reads CASSLRWPQETQYF.

Comment on this clone: The missing CDR3 end, 3 residues past where the read stops, is filled in from the germline J gene. The chain is built from TRBV19 and TRBJ1-1; 8 positions agree with TRBD1. The CDR3 consists of 15 residues. CDR1 and CDR2 (germline): LNHDA, SQIVND (reference sequence). CDR3 in amino acids: CASSIGQGPSYEAFF. The CDR3 bases that were read are TGTGCCAGTAGTATTGGACAGGGACCGTCCTACGAG.

To note about this clone: The read ends 3 residues early relative to the CDR3; the germline J gene fills the gap. J is TRBJ2-2 and V is TRBV30; TRBD1 agrees at 7 bases. Germline V gene lookup returns CDR1 GTSNPN and CDR2 SVGIG (reference sequence). This CDR3 has 14 residues. This CDR3 reads CAWGPGGANEKLFF. The CDR3 DNA, read in part, is TGTGCCTGGGGACCAGGGGGTGCTAATGAAAAG. The full variable domain, in which reference TRBV30 and TRBJ2-2 provide the parts outside the CDR3, is SQTIHQWPATLVQPVGSPLSLECTVEGTSNPNLYWYRQAAGRGLQLLFYSVGIGQISSEVPQNLSASRPQDRQFILSSKKLLLSDSGFYLCAWGPGGANEKLFFGEGSRLTVL.

A remark on this clone: Read coverage stops 3 residues before the CDR3 terminus; the germline J gene supplies the remainder. The rearrangement uses TRBV19 and TRBJ2-1; 7 bases agree with TRBD1. The V gene end was trimmed by 5 bases and the J gene end by 0 bases; junction bases not matched to a gene: 4. Germline V CDR1 and CDR2: LNHDA, SQIVND (reference sequence). This CDR3 has 15 amino acids. CDR3 DNA, as far as it was read: TGTGCCAGTAGTTCGGACAGGAGCTCCTACAATGAG. Its translation is CASSSDRSSYNE. The whole CDR3 protein is CASSSDRSSYNEQFF.

Of note for this clone: The CDR3 end is not reached by the read, which stops 3 residues before it; the germline J gene fills it in. The chain uses TRBV11-2 and TRBJ2-7; tentative D call: TRBD1 (5 bases). This CDR3 region has 15 residues. Germline V gene sequence: CDR1 SGHAT, CDR2 FQNNGV. V was clipped by 2 bases and J by 4 bases, with 15 bases between them. The chain's CDR3 is CASSLLDRGIYEQYF. The sequenced CDR3 bases are TGTGCCAGCAGCTTATTGGATAGGGGAATATACGAG.

Note on this clone: Read coverage stops 3 residues before the CDR3 terminus; the germline J gene supplies the remainder. V and J are TRBV19 and TRBJ2-3; D perhaps matches TRBD1 (6 bases). This CDR3 region has 17 residues. Germline CDR1 reads LNHDA; CDR2 reads SQIVND (reference sequence). The CDR3: CASREVWGTNLYQPQYF. The sequenced part of the CDR3 DNA is TGTGCCAGTAGAGAGGTATGGGGGACAAATCTGTATCAGCCG.

A remark on this clone: The CDR3 goes on 3 residues after the read ends, and that part is filled in from the germline J gene. The chain joins TRBV7-9 to TRBJ1-6; D uncertain. Between the trimmed V and J ends, which lost 5 bases and 10 bases, there was a span of 18 bases. CDR1 and CDR2 from the germline V gene are SEHNR and FQNEAQ (reference sequence). The CDR3 runs to 15 residues. CDR3 DNA (partial): TGTGCCAGCAGCCTTAACTCACGGGGATTCTCACCC. It yields the protein CASSLNSRGFSP. The entire CDR3 is CASSLNSRGFSPLHF.

To note about this clone: Germline is not matched at one junction end, which may reflect a read error. The read terminates 3 residues ahead of where the CDR3 ends, so the germline J gene completes it. Other DNA sequences in the sample encode the same CDR3. V and J are TRBV7-2 and TRBJ1-3; 10 nucleotides match TRBD1. Per germline, CDR1 SGHTA and CDR2 FQGNSA. The CDR3 has 15 residues. The DNA read from the CDR3 is TGTGCCAGCAGCCGCACGGACAGGGGGGGAAACACA. This gives the protein CASSRTDRGGNT. The full-length CDR3 reads as CASSRTDRGGNTIYF.

To note about this clone: The read stops 3 residues short of the end of the CDR3; the missing end is completed from the germline J gene. The chain uses TRBV18 and TRBJ1-2; 9 bases are shared with TRBD1. Germline values: CDR1 KGHSH, CDR2 LQKENI. There are 13 residues in the CDR3. V shed 5 bases, J shed 6 bases, and the junction held 4 bases outside the gene matches. CDR3 residues: CASSSTGGDGYTF. CDR3 DNA, as far as it was read: TGTGCCAGCTCATCTACAGGGGGCGATGGC.

The sequenced CDR3 bases are TGCGCCACAGGACGAGGGACTGCCACCGGGGAG. Protein product: CATGRGTATGE. The CDR3 as a whole reads CATGRGTATGELFF. The chain carries TRBV5-1 and TRBJ2-2, with TRBD2 as a possible D gene (6 bases). Sequencing ends 3 residues short of the CDR3 end; the germline J gene provides the rest. The CDR3 has 14 amino acids. Germline-derived CDR1 and CDR2 are SGHRS and YFSETQ. Trimming took 9 bases from V and 4 from J, leaving 16 bases between them. The whole variable domain, remainder taken from reference TRBV5-1 and TRBJ2-2, is KAGVTQTPRYLIKTRGQQVTLSCSPISGHRSVSWYQQTPGQGLQFLFEYFSETQRNKGNFPGRFSGRQFSNSRSEMNVSTLELGDSALYLCATGRGTATGELFFGEGSRLTVL.

About this clone itself: The read stops 3 residues short of the end of the CDR3; the missing end is completed from the germline J gene. This sequence joins TRBV30 and TRBJ2-2; tentatively, D is TRBD1 (6 bases). The length of the CDR3 is 17 residues. V was trimmed by 1 base and J by 0 bases, leaving 15 bases between them. The germline V gene encodes CDR1 GTSNPN and CDR2 SVGIG (reference sequence). CDR3 bases read: TGTGCCTGGAGTGGGGGATCTAGGACAGCGAACACCGGGGAG. Protein: CAWSGGSRTANTGE. The entire CDR3 protein reads CAWSGGSRTANTGELFF.